The 5 T cell receptor beta chains below were found in one sample sequenced in a study of blood T cell repertoires in COVID-19. Sequenced by immunoSEQ multiplex PCR; TCRdb stores in-frame clones only, minus some. The table shows 200,000 or so clones, with roughly 80% occurring only once. The sequencing sample was made of peripheral blood. Receptor source: a woman in her 70s with acute or convalescent COVID-19.

J is TRBJ2-7 and V is TRBV12-5; a possible D gene is TRBD2 (5 bases). The CDR3 totals 12 residues. Trimming removed 4 bases at V and 5 bases at J, with 9 bases between. The germline V gene has CDR1 LGHNT and CDR2 FRNRAP. The CDR3 coding sequence is TGTGCTAGTGGTTATAGCGTTCACGAGCAGTACTTC. It is translated as CASGYSVHEQYF.

This rearrangement joins TRBV5-6 to TRBJ1-1; D is perhaps TRBD1 (6 bases). Germline assignment: CDR1 SGHDT and CDR2 YYEEEE. This CDR3 region has 15 residues. V lost 1 base and J 9 bases, leaving 19 bases between the germline ends. CDR3 protein: CASSLLGQLQGKAFF. The CDR3 DNA reads TGTGCCAGCAGCTTGCTGGGGCAGCTTCAGGGGAAAGCTTTCTTT. Full variable domain (remainder filled in from reference TRBV5-6 and TRBJ1-1): DAGVTQSPTHLIKTRGQQVTLRCSPKSGHDTVSWYQQALGQGPQFIFQYYEEEERQRGNFPDRFSGHQFPNYSSELNVNALLLGDSALYLCASSLLGQLQGKAFFGQGTRLTVV.

The CDR3 sequence: CASSFVGGGSTNEKLFF. The CDR3 coding sequence is TGTGCCAGCAGTTTTGTGGGCGGGGGATCAACTAATGAAAAACTGTTTTTT. The V gene is TRBV28, the J gene TRBJ1-4; D is possibly TRBD1 (5 bases). The germline CDR1 and CDR2 sequences are MDHEN and SYDVKM. Trimming stripped 3 bases from V and 0 bases from J, with 14 bases between. The CDR3 consists of 17 residues.

The chain joins TRBV5-1 to TRBJ2-3; no clear D gene. V was cut by 5 bases and J by 0 bases, with 13 bases left in between. The CDR3 is made up of 15 amino acids. From germline, CDR1 is SGHRS and CDR2 YFSETQ. Written as DNA, the CDR3 is TGCGCCAGCAGTTCTGGTAGCACTAGCACAGATACGCAGTATTTT. Encoded protein: CASSSGSTSTDTQYF.

The chain couples TRBV10-3 to TRBJ2-5, with 11 bases aligning to TRBD2. The V gene's germline CDR1 is ENHRY and CDR2 SYGVKD. V lost 6 bases and J lost 1; bases outside the gene matches: 7. The CDR3 is 16 residues long. The CDR3 loop is CAISPGLAGSQETQYF. The CDR3 DNA follows: TGTGCCATCAGCCCCGGACTAGCGGGCTCCCAAGAGACCCAGTACTTC.